Each of the 9 T cell receptor beta chains below was sequenced from the same sample in a study of T-cell memory formation after mild COVID-19. TCRdb fed the 5' RACE reads into MiXCR, producing one record per CDR3 protein. This sample carries about 290,000 distinct CDR3 sequences, about a sixth of them seen once, and the ten largest clones take about a fifth. The sequencing sample was made of PBMCs or a T cell subset sorted from them (not recorded which). The receptors here all came from a man in his late teens or twenties who had mild COVID-19 (a few samples of this study predate the infection). Cell type and time point are not known.

The chain links TRBV7-8 to TRBJ2-3; TRBD2 matches 7 bases. The CDR3 runs to 19 residues. Germline V gene lookup returns CDR1 SGHVS and CDR2 FQNEAQ. V shed 3 bases and J 1 base; nucleotides not matched to a gene: 16. This CDR3 reads CASSFEFSGSSSGTDTQYF. CDR3 nucleotides: TGTGCCAGCAGCTTTGAGTTTAGCGGGTCTTCTTCTGGCACAGATACGCAGTATTTT.

This clonotype has at least ten counts. The rearrangement links TRBV7-9 to TRBJ2-3; no firm D call. The CDR3 consists of 13 residues. The V gene's germline CDR1 is SEHNR and CDR2 FQNEAQ (reference sequence). Trimming left V 6 bases short and J 1 base short, with 8 bases between. The CDR3: CASSAPGTDTQYF. The CDR3, as DNA: TGTGCCAGCAGTGCTCCGGGCACAGATACGCAGTATTTT.

The chain combines TRBV5-1 with TRBJ1-4; no definite D call. The germline V gene encodes CDR1 SGHRS and CDR2 YFSETQ. There are 15 residues in the CDR3. The germline V and J ends were trimmed by 1 base and 7 bases, with 14 bases remaining between them. The CDR3 DNA sequence: TGCGCCAGCAGCTTGATGTGGGCGGAAGGTGAAAAACTGTTTTTT. This sequence encodes CASSLMWAEGEKLFF.

V and J are TRBV20-1 and TRBJ1-2; the match to TRBD1 covers 7 bases. This CDR3 contains 14 residues. Germline lookup yields CDR1 DFQATT and CDR2 SNEGSKA (reference sequence). V shed 1 base, J shed 3 bases, and the junction held 5 bases outside the gene matches. The CDR3 loop is CSARVNRGHYGYTF. The CDR3 DNA reads as TGCAGTGCTAGAGTGAACAGGGGCCACTATGGCTACACCTTC.

This clonotype was recorded a few times. The chain joins TRBV12-3 or TRBV12-4 to TRBJ1-4, with D unclear. V dropped 6 bases and J dropped 12 bases, with 20 bases sitting between them. There are 14 residues in the CDR3. The CDR3 sequence: CASSSAQRRWELFF. CDR3 nucleotides: TGTGCCAGCAGCTCAGCTCAGCGGAGGTGGGAACTGTTTTTT.

The chain couples TRBV6-5 to TRBJ2-7; 7 bases are shared with TRBD1. Per the germline V gene, CDR1 is MNHEY and CDR2 is SVGAGI. V lost 0 bases and J lost 2; bases outside the gene matches: 4. The CDR3 has 15 amino acids. The CDR3 reads CASSYSRRGTYEQYF. The DNA for the CDR3 is TGTGCCAGCAGTTACTCCCGCAGGGGGACCTACGAGCAGTACTTC.

This clonotype showed up many times. This chain connects TRBV7-2 to TRBJ2-2, with D tentatively TRBD1 or TRBD2 (5 bases each). CDR1 and CDR2 from the germline V gene are SGHTA and FQGNSA. V was shortened by 3 bases and J by 6 bases, with 11 bases between the two germline ends. The CDR3 runs to 14 residues. This chain's CDR3 is CASSFSVGAGELFF. The CDR3 DNA is TGTGCCAGCAGCTTCAGCGTGGGGGCCGGGGAGCTGTTTTTT.

CDR3 sequence: CSVMAGGVPSTDTQYF. DNA of the CDR3: TGCAGCGTTATGGCCGGGGGGGTACCTAGCACAGATACGCAGTATTTT. V and J are TRBV29-1 and TRBJ2-3, with 8 bases fitting TRBD2. The CDR3 length is 16 residues. Germline V gene lookup returns CDR1 SQVTM and CDR2 ANQGSEA. V lost 5 bases to trimming and J lost 0 bases; unmatched junction nucleotides: 10.

J is TRBJ1-1 and V is TRBV9; D unresolved. CDR3 length equals 14 residues. From germline, CDR1 is SGDLS and CDR2 YYNGEE. V was cut by 0 bases and J by 1 base, with 7 bases left in between. The CDR3 reads CASSVDEWNTEAFF. The DNA for the CDR3 is TGTGCCAGCAGCGTAGACGAGTGGAACACTGAAGCTTTCTTT.